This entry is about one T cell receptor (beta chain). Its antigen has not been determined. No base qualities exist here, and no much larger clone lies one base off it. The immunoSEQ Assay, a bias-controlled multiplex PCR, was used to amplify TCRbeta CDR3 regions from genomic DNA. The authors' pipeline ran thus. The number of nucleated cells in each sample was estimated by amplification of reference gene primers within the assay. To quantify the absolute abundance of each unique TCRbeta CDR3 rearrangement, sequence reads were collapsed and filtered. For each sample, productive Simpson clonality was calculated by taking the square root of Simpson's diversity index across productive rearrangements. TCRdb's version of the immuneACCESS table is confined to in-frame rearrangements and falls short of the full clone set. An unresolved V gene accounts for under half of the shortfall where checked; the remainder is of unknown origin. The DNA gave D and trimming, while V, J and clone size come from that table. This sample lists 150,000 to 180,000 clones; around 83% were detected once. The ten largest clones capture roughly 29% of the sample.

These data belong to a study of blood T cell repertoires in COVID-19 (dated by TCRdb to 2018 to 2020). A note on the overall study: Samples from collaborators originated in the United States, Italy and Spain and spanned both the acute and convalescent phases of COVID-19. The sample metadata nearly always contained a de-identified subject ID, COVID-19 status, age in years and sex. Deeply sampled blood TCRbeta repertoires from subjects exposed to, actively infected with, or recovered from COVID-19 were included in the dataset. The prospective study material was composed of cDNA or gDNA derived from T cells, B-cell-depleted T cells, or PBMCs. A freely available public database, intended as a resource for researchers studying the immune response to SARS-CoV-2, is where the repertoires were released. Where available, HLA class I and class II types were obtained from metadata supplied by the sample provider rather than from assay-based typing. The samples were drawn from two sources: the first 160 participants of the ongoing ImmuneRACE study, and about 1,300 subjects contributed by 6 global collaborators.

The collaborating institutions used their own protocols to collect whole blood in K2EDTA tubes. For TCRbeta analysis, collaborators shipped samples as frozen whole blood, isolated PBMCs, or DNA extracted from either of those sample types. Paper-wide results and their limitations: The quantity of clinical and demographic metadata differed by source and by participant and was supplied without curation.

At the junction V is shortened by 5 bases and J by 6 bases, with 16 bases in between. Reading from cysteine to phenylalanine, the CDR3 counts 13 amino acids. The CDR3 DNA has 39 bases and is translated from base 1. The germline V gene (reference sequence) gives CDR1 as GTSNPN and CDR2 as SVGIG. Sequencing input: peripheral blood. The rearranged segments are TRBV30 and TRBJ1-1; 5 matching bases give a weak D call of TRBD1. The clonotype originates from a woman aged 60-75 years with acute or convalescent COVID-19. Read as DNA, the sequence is TGTGCCTGGGAGGGGCAGCGGGCAGCTGAAGCTTTCTTT. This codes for CAWEGQRAAEAFF.